This T cell receptor beta chain was identified during a study of T cell clonotyping in hematopoietic cell transplantation. Measured with immunoSEQ multiplex PCR; TCRdb has only the in-frame clones, and not every one. The data contain approximately 8,500 clones, roughly 76% of them singletons. Trimming shortened V by 8 bases and J by 4 bases, and 23 bases separated the two germline ends. Germline V CDR1 and CDR2: SQVTM, ANQGSEA. CDR3 length equals 15 residues. The sequencing here drew on peripheral blood mononuclear cells, taken 180 days after allogeneic stem cell transplant. J is TRBJ1-2 and V is TRBV29-1; perhaps TRBD1 as D (6 bases). This TCR was sampled from a female patient aged 50-59 years who had an allogeneic stem cell transplant from an unrelated donor, so the T cells may come from the graft donor. Some clones in this sample may be carry-over from other donors' samples. The CDR3 DNA sequence: TGCAGCCGAGGGACATCACGATCCTACTTCTATGGCTACACCTTC. Translation: CSRGTSRSYFYGYTF. Variable domain in full (rest from reference TRBV29-1 and TRBJ1-2): SAVISQKPSRDICQRGTSLTIQCQVDSQVTMMFWYRQQPGQSLTLIATANQGSEATYESGFVIDKFPISRPNLTFSTLTVSNMSPEDSSIYLCSRGTSRSYFYGYTFGSGTRLTVV.